This is a list of T cell receptor beta chains from one sample in a study of blood T cell repertoires in COVID-19. Sequenced by immunoSEQ multiplex PCR; TCRdb stores in-frame clones only, minus some. The sample carries some 300,000 clones, 90% recorded once. Sequencing input: PBMCs or T cells enriched from blood (not recorded which). The source of these receptors is a young woman with acute COVID-19. CDR3s leave out the opening cysteine and the closing phenylalanine or tryptophan.

v_gene: TRBV5-1
j_gene: TRBJ2-5
CDR3aa: ASSLVAGQSETQY

v_gene: TRBV28
j_gene: TRBJ1-4
CDR3aa: ASSFGTSVGTGDEKLF

v_gene: TRBV29-1
j_gene: TRBJ2-6
CDR3aa: SVYGGSGANVLT

v_gene: TRBV9
j_gene: TRBJ2-1
CDR3aa: ASSVVEGGEQF

v_gene: TRBV27
j_gene: TRBJ1-6
CDR3aa: ASSLKAGFNSPLH

v_gene: TRBV4-1
j_gene: TRBJ2-1
CDR3aa: ASSQGTGTSVLGNEQF

v_gene: TRBV13
j_gene: TRBJ1-4
CDR3aa: ASSLDRGAEKLF

v_gene: TRBV19
j_gene: TRBJ1-2
CDR3aa: ASRDRHLYGYT

v_gene: TRBV5-8
j_gene: TRBJ1-2
CDR3aa: ASSTGTGTANYGYT

v_gene: TRBV27
j_gene: TRBJ2-5
CDR3aa: ASSLSAGRGKETQY

v_gene: TRBV7-9
j_gene: TRBJ2-1
CDR3aa: ASSSGGTSISEQF

v_gene: TRBV30
j_gene: TRBJ2-3
CDR3aa: AWSVESKKQY

v_gene: TRBV5-8
j_gene: TRBJ2-2
CDR3aa: ASSKPPGQRNTGELF

v_gene: TRBV7-3
j_gene: TRBJ2-3
CDR3aa: ASSLSGTSTDTQY

v_gene: TRBV7-9
j_gene: TRBJ2-1
CDR3aa: ASSPRLAGDNEQF

v_gene: TRBV7-9
j_gene: TRBJ2-1
CDR3aa: ASSLVASSYNEQF

v_gene: TRBV19
j_gene: TRBJ1-5
CDR3aa: ASSMVDRDQPQH

v_gene: TRBV2
j_gene: TRBJ2-5
CDR3aa: ASKVARSETQY

v_gene: TRBV6-5
j_gene: TRBJ2-2
CDR3aa: ASTTYQAGELF

v_gene: TRBV18
j_gene: TRBJ1-6
CDR3aa: ASSLQGPRTDSPLH

v_gene: TRBV28
j_gene: TRBJ1-6
CDR3aa: ASSTGRGRAPLH

v_gene: TRBV2
j_gene: TRBJ2-4
CDR3aa: ASSLANVAKNIQY

v_gene: TRBV27
j_gene: TRBJ2-7
CDR3aa: ASSPRGGEAYEQY

v_gene: TRBV9
j_gene: TRBJ2-3
CDR3aa: ASSVERGGLVFGTDTQY

v_gene: TRBV24-1
j_gene: TRBJ2-2
CDR3aa: ATRSLPREGSNTGELF

v_gene: TRBV10-3
j_gene: TRBJ2-5
CDR3aa: AISDLAGVETQY

v_gene: TRBV28
j_gene: TRBJ2-2
CDR3aa: ATQLNDRAYTGELF

v_gene: TRBV12-3/TRBV12-4
j_gene: TRBJ2-2
CDR3aa: ASSLRESGELF

v_gene: TRBV11-2
j_gene: TRBJ1-3
CDR3aa: ASSHLSGGRAGNTIY

v_gene: TRBV5-8
j_gene: TRBJ2-5
CDR3aa: ASSSLRGPVVWVVQETQY

v_gene: TRBV7-9
j_gene: TRBJ1-1
CDR3aa: ASSFTGGNTEAF

v_gene: TRBV5-1
j_gene: TRBJ1-2
CDR3aa: ASSLVSGVSFNYGYT

v_gene: TRBV10-3
j_gene: TRBJ2-3
CDR3aa: AIRGTGAGDTQY

v_gene: TRBV6-1
j_gene: TRBJ2-5
CDR3aa: ASSDSMGGTQY